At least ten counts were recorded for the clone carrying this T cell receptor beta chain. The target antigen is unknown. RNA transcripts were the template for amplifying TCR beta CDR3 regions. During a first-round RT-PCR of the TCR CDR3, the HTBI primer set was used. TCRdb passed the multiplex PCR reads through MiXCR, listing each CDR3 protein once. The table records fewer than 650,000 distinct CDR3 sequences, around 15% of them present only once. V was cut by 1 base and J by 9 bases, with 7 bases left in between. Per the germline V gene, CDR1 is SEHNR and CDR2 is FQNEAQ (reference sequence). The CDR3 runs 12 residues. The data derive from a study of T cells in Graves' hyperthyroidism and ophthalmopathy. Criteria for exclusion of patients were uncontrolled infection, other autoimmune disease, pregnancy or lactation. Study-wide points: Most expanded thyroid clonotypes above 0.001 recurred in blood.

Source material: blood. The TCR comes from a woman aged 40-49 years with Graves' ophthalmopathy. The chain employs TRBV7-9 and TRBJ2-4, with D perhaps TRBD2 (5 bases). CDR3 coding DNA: TGTGCCAGCAGCTTAGTAAGCGGCATTCAGTACTTC. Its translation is CASSLVSGIQYF.